Reported below is one T cell receptor (beta chain). No antigen is known for it. The sample originates from a study of T cell responses to AZD1222 COVID-19 vaccine. TCRdb's table, derived via immunoSEQ multiplex PCR, lists solely in-frame clones and lacks some. This repertoire shows around 99,000 clones, around 93% found once; its top ten account for over 7%. Pooled together were second doses at about 4 or about 12 weeks. General observations from the study: Repertoires were obtained solely post-peak T cell response. Possibly, clonal diversity was underestimated; donors were largely white British and included more females. The span of vaccine-associated CD4 TCRs extended across spike, with dominance at 160-218 and 743-854.

The CDR3 covers 17 residues. Germline V gene data show CDR1 as KGHDR and CDR2 as SFDVKD. Trimming at V came to 3 bases and at J to 1 base, leaving 7 bases not matched to a gene. The chain is built from TRBV24-1 and TRBJ2-3, with 9 bases matching TRBD2. The origin of this receptor is an adult who received the AZD1222 COVID-19 vaccine. Sequencing used peripheral blood, obtained 28 days after the second AZD1222 dose. CDR3 nucleotides: TGTGCCACCAGTGATCCGCGGGGGGGGTTGGGCACAGATACGCAGTATTTT. Its translation: CATSDPRGGLGTDTQYF.